These 16 T cell receptor beta chains share one sample of origin, sequenced in a study of shared clonotypes between healthy human individuals. Cells designated naive CD8 were CD45RO-negative and were positively selected for CCR7, with terminally differentiated effector memory CD45RA+ cells excluded. Repertoires were generated with immunoSEQ multiplex PCR, while TCRdb's copy carries only in-frame clones and drops some. The table shows around 1.9 million clones, with just over 90% occurring only once. Input material: naive CD8+ T cells from PBMCs. These receptors were collected from a young man in good health. Some clones in this sample may be carry-over from other donors' samples.

This clone was found once. Other nucleotide sequences from this sample produce the same CDR3. V and J are TRBV27 and TRBJ2-7; a weak D match, TRBD2 (5 bases). CDR1 is MNHEY, CDR2 SMNVEV, per germline (reference sequence). Trimming left V 3 bases short and J 0 bases short, with 15 bases between. The length of the CDR3 is 16 residues. Here the CDR3 reads CASSFSSGDNSYEQYF. CDR3 bases: TGTGCCAGCAGTTTTAGTTCCGGGGATAACTCCTACGAGCAGTACTTC.

J is TRBJ1-2 and V is TRBV29-1, with TRBD1 matching over 7 bases. The germline gives CDR1 SQVTM, CDR2 ANQGSEA. Trimming cost V 4 bases and J 4 bases; bases outside gene matches: 6. The length of the CDR3 is 13 residues. The CDR3 nucleotides are TGCAGCGTTGTGGCAGGGGGTATCTATGGCTACACCTTC. Its protein product is CSVVAGGIYGYTF.

The chain couples TRBV28 to TRBJ2-1; D gene unclear. This CDR3 comprises 11 residues. Trimming removed 10 bases from V and 7 bases from J, with 11 bases in between. The germline CDR1 and CDR2 sequences are MDHEN and SYDVKM. CDR3 bases: TGTGCCACCACCCCCGGGAATGAGCAGTTCTTC. It translates to CATTPGNEQFF.

This sequence joins TRBV7-2 and TRBJ2-3; D remains unclear. Germline-derived CDR1 and CDR2 are SGHTA and FQGNSA. Trimming took off 1 base at V and 1 base at J, with 15 bases between the two ends. The CDR3 has 17 residues. The CDR3 region has the DNA TGTGCCAGCAGCTTAGATTTAGTGGGGTTGGGCACAGATACGCAGTATTTT. It codes for CASSLDLVGLGTDTQYF.

V usage is TRBV29-1 and J usage is TRBJ2-1; 7 bases map to TRBD1. CDR1 and CDR2 from the germline V gene are SQVTM and ANQGSEA. With 3 bases clipped from V and 5 bases from J, the junction kept 7 bases outside the gene matches. The CDR3 has 14 amino acids. Here the CDR3 DNA reads TGCAGCGTTGACCTGACAGGGATCCACAATGAGCAGTTCTTC. Its protein is CSVDLTGIHNEQFF.

The chain has TRBV7-8 and TRBJ2-7; D possibly corresponds to TRBD2 (6 bases). Trimming shortened V by 2 bases and J by 3 bases, and 17 bases separated the two germline ends. The CDR3 sequence is 16 residues long. Germline assignment: CDR1 SGHVS and CDR2 FQNEAQ. The DNA for the CDR3 is TGTGCCAGCAGCTTAAGGGAGCTAGCGAAAAGCTACGAGCAGTACTTC. Residues: CASSLRELAKSYEQYF.

This clone was detected only a few times. J is TRBJ1-3 and V is TRBV2; unclear D gene. Trimming pared 2 bases from V and 1 base from J, leaving 15 bases between. This CDR3 has 17 amino acids. Germline V gene sequence: CDR1 SNHLY, CDR2 FYNNEI. The CDR3 DNA sequence: TGTGCCAGCAGTGAACAGCGACCCAGACCTTCTGGAAACACCATATATTTT. Translating gives CASSEQRPRPSGNTIYF. The full variable domain, in which reference TRBV2 and TRBJ1-3 provide the parts outside the CDR3, is EPEVTQTPSHQVTQMGQEVILRCVPISNHLYFYWYRQILGQKVEFLVSFYNNEISEKSEIFDDQFSVERPDGSNFTLKIRSTKLEDSAMYFCASSEQRPRPSGNTIYFGEGSWLTVV.

The chain recombines TRBV2 with TRBJ2-4, with D tentatively TRBD2 (5 bases). Germline loops: CDR1 SNHLY, CDR2 FYNNEI. Trimming left V 8 bases short and J 5 bases short, with 13 bases between. This CDR3 contains 13 residues. The CDR3 spells CASWLLGENIQYF. CDR3 sequence (DNA): TGTGCCAGCTGGCTGCTCGGGGAAAACATTCAGTACTTC.

The rearrangement joins TRBV6-4 to TRBJ2-7; 8 bases are a match to TRBD2. The J segment lost 6 bases and the V segment lost 7 bases, leaving 14 bases of the junction unmatched. The length of the CDR3 is 15 residues. Per the germline V gene, CDR1 is MRHNA and CDR2 is SNTAGT. CDR3 nucleotide sequence: TGTGCCAGCATCCCCCCGGGGGGGGCGCTGGGCGAGCAGTACTTC. Its protein is CASIPPGGALGEQYF.

The rearrangement links TRBV9 to TRBJ2-3, with 10 bases lining up with TRBD2. The germline gives CDR1 SGDLS, CDR2 YYNGEE. V lost 3 bases and J lost 3; bases outside the gene matches: 7. The CDR3 is 16 amino acids. In DNA form, the CDR3 reads TGTGCCAGCAGCGGACCTAGCGGGAGCTGGACAGATACGCAGTATTTT. Its protein is CASSGPSGSWTDTQYF. The full variable domain, its missing parts supplied by reference TRBV9 and TRBJ2-3, is DSGVTQTPKHLITATGQRVTLRCSPRSGDLSVYWYQQSLDQGLQFLIQYYNGEERAKGNILERFSAQQFPDLHSELNLSSLELGDSALYFCASSGPSGSWTDTQYFGPGTRLTVL.

This clone was counted between two and nine times. The chain uses TRBV30 and TRBJ1-1; D not resolved. There are 11 residues in the CDR3. Per the germline V gene, CDR1 is GTSNPN and CDR2 is SVGIG (reference sequence). Trimming pared 2 bases from V and 8 bases from J, leaving 9 bases between. The CDR3 DNA reads as TGTGCCTGGAGTACGGGCGCCGAAGCTTTCTTT. Translated, it gives CAWSTGAEAFF.

The genes are TRBV19 and TRBJ1-2, with unresolved D. This CDR3 has 12 residues. Per germline, CDR1 LNHDA and CDR2 SQIVND (reference sequence). V was clipped by 4 bases and J by 8 bases, with 11 bases between them. The CDR3 sequence: CASSTVPRGYTF. CDR3 nucleotides: TGTGCCAGTAGTACCGTACCGCGGGGCTACACCTTC.

The J gene is TRBJ2-7, the V gene TRBV9; a weak D match, TRBD1 (7 bases). The CDR3 sequence is 13 residues long. Germline-derived CDR1 and CDR2 are SGDLS and YYNGEE. V was clipped by 3 bases and J by 5 bases, with 12 bases between them. DNA for the CDR3: TGTGCCAGCAGCGGCGGGACAGCCAACGAGCAGTACTTC. This sequence encodes CASSGGTANEQYF.

The gene calls are TRBV4-3 and TRBJ2-2, with 11 bases matching TRBD2. The CDR3 totals 15 residues. Germline CDR1 and CDR2: LGHNA and YSLEER. V lost 4 bases to trimming and J lost 5 bases; unmatched junction nucleotides: 3. CDR3 bases: TGCGCCAGCAGCCGACTAGCGGGACGTACCGGGGAGCTGTTTTTT. Protein sequence: CASSRLAGRTGELFF.

The chain is built from TRBV6-5 and TRBJ2-7, with a possible D match to TRBD2 (5 bases). Per germline, CDR1 MNHEY and CDR2 SVGAGI. Trimming took 4 bases from V and 4 from J, leaving 14 bases between them. The length of the CDR3 is 14 residues. CDR3 protein: CASSLATFEYEQYF. CDR3 DNA: TGTGCCAGCAGTTTAGCGACATTCGAATACGAGCAGTACTTC.

The rearrangement links TRBV14 to TRBJ2-2; perhaps D is TRBD1 or TRBD2 (5 bases each). There are 17 residues in the CDR3. Germline V gene sequence: CDR1 SGHDN, CDR2 FVKESK. V lost 4 bases to trimming and J lost 7 bases, with 22 bases between them. The CDR3 coding sequence is TGTGCCAGCAGCCTTGACGCCGGGACCCCTTTCTTCGGGGAGCTGTTTTTT. It yields the protein CASSLDAGTPFFGELFF.